This T cell receptor beta chain was recorded in a study of OX40 agonist ivuxolimab in advanced cancers. Overall study results and limits: Both blood CD4+ and CD8+ T cells showed clonal growth by week 6 at 0.1 to 3.0 mg/kg. Near-lowest levels of clonal expansion characterized partial responders at 0.1-3.0 mg/kg.

Produced via immunoSEQ multiplex PCR; TCRdb's table is partial and in-frame only. The repertoire holds over 13,000 clones, with around 70% as singletons. This clone was seen a handful of times. The antigen is undetermined. Other DNA sequences in the same sample also yield this CDR3. Sequencing was performed on CD4+ or CD8+ T cells sorted from blood, taken in a trial of the OX40 agonist ivuxolimab. The source of this sequence is an adult with an advanced solid tumor such as melanoma, head and neck, liver or kidney cancer.

CDR3 region: CASSPGYEQYF. CDR3 sequence (DNA): TGTGCCAGCAGCCCGGGATACGAGCAGTACTTC. This chain uses TRBV14 with TRBJ2-7, with D possibly being TRBD2 (5 bases). V lost 4 bases, J lost 4 bases, and 5 bases lay in between. CDR3 size: 11 residues. Germline loops: CDR1 SGHDN, CDR2 FVKESK.